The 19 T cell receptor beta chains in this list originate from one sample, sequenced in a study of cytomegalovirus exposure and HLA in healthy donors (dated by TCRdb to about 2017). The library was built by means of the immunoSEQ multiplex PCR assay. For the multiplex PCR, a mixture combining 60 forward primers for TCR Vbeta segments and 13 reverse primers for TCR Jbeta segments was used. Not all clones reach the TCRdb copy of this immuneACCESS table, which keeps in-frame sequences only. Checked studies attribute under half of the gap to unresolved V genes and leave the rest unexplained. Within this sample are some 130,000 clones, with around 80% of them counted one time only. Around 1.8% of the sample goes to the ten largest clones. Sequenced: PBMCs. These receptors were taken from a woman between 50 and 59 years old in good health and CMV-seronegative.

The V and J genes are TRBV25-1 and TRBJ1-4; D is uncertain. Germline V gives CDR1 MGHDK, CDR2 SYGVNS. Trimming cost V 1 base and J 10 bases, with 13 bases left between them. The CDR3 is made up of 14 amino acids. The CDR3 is CASSESGSEGKLFF. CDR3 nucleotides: TGTGCCAGCAGTGAATCTGGATCCGAGGGAAAACTGTTTTTT.

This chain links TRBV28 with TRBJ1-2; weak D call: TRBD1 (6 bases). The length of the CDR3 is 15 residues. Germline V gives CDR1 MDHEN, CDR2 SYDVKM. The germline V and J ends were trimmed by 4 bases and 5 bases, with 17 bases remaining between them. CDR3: CASSSAWRQDYGYTF. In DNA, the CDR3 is TGTGCCAGCAGTTCAGCCTGGCGACAGGATTATGGCTACACCTTC.

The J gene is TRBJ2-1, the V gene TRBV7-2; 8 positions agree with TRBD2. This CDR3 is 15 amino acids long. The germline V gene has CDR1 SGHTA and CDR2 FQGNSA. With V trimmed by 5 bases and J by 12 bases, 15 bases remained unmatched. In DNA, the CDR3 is TGTGCCAGCAGCCTACAGGGACTAGGAGGGCAGTGGCAGTTCTTC. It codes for CASSLQGLGGQWQFF.

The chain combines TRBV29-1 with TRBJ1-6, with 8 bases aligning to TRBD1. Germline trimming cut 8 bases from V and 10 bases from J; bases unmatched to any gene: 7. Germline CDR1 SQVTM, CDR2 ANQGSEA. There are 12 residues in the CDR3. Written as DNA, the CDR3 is TGCAGCCGGACAGGGTCCGAATCACCCCTCCACTTT. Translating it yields CSRTGSESPLHF.

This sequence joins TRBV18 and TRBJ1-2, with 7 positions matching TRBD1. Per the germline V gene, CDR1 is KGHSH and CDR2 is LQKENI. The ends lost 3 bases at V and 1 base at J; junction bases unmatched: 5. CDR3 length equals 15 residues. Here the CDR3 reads CASSPGTVNNYGYTF. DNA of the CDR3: TGTGCCAGCTCACCTGGGACAGTAAATAACTATGGCTACACCTTC. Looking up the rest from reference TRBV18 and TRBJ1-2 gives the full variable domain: NAGVMQNPRHLVRRRGQEARLRCSPMKGHSHVYWYRQLPEEGLKFMVYLQKENIIDESGMPKERFSAEFPKEGPSILRIQQVVRGDSAAYFCASSPGTVNNYGYTFGSGTRLTVV.

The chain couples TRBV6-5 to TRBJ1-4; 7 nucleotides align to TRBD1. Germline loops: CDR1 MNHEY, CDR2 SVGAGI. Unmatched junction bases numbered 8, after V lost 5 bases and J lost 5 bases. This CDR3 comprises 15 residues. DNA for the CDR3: TGTGCCAGCAGTGTCAGGGGACAGCGAAATGAAAAACTGTTTTTT. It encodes CASSVRGQRNEKLFF.

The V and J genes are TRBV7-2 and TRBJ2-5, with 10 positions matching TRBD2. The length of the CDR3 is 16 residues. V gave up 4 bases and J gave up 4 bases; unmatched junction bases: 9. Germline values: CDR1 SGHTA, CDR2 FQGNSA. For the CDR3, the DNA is TGTGCCAGCAGCTGGAGCGGGAGGGCCGGGCGAGAGACCCAGTACTTC. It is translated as CASSWSGRAGRETQYF.

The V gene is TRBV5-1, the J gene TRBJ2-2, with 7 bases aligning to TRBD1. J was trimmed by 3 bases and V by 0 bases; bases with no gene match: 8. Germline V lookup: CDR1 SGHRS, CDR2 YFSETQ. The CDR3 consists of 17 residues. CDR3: CASSLVGTELYTGELFF. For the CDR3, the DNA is TGCGCCAGCAGCTTGGTCGGGACAGAACTATACACCGGGGAGCTGTTTTTT. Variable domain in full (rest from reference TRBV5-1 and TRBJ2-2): KAGVTQTPRYLIKTRGQQVTLSCSPISGHRSVSWYQQTPGQGLQFLFEYFSETQRNKGNFPGRFSGRQFSNSRSEMNVSTLELGDSALYLCASSLVGTELYTGELFFGEGSRLTVL.

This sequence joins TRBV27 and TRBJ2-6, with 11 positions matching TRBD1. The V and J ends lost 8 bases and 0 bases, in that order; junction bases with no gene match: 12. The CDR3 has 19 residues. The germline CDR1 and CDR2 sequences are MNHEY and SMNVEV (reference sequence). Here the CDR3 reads CASGIGTGGDFSGANVLTF. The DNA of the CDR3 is TGTGCCAGCGGAATAGGGACAGGGGGTGATTTCTCTGGGGCCAACGTCCTGACTTTC.

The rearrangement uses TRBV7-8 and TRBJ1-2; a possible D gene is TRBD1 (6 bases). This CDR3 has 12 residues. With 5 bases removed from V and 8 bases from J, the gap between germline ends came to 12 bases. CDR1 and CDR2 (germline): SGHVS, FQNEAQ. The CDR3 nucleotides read TGTGCCAGCAGCCTGGGACAAGGGGGCTACACCTTC. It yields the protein CASSLGQGGYTF.

The chain's CDR3 is CASSPPGTSAPIPRTGELFF. The CDR3 coding sequence is TGTGCCAGCAGCCCTCCCGGGACTAGCGCCCCTATCCCGAGAACCGGGGAGCTGTTTTTT. The gene calls are TRBV5-4 and TRBJ2-2; 10 nucleotides agree with TRBD2. Unmatched junction bases numbered 20, after V lost 4 bases and J lost 5 bases. The CDR3 spans 20 residues. CDR1 and CDR2 (germline): SGHNT, YYREEE (reference sequence). Based on the CDR3 plus reference TRBV5-4 and TRBJ2-2, the full variable domain is ETGVTQSPTHLIKTRGQQVTLRCSSQSGHNTVSWYQQALGQGPQFIFQYYREEENGRGNFPPRFSGLQFPNYSSELNVNALELDDSALYLCASSPPGTSAPIPRTGELFFGEGSRLTVL.

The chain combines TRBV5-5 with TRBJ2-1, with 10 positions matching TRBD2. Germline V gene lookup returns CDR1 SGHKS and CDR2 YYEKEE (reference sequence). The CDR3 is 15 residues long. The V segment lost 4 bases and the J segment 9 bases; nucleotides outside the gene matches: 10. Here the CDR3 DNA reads TGTGCCAGCAGCCCATTAGCGGGAGGCCGGGTTGAGCAGTTCTTC. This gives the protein CASSPLAGGRVEQFF.

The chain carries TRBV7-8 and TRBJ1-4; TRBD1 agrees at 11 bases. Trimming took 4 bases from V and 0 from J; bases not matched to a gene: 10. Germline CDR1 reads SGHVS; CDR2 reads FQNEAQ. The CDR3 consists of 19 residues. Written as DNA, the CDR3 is TGTGCCAGCAGCTCTGGACAGGGGGCTAGGATCGCAACTAATGAAAAACTGTTTTTT. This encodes CASSSGQGARIATNEKLFF.

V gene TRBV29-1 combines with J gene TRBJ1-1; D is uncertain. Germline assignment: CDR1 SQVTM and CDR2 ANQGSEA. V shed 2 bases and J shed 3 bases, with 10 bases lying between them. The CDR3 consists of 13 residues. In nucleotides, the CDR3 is TGCAGCGTTGAACTTCGAACAGACACTGAAGCTTTCTTT. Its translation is CSVELRTDTEAFF.

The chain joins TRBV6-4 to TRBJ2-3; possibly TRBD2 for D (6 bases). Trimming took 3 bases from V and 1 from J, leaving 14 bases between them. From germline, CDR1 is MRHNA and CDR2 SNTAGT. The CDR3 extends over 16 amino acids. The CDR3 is CASSEGLVGGTDTQYF. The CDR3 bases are TGTGCCAGCAGTGAGGGACTCGTGGGGGGCACAGATACGCAGTATTTT.

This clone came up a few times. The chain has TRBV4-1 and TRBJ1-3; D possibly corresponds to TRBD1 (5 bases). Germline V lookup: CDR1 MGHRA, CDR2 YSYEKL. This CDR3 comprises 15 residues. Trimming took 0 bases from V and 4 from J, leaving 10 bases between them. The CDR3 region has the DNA TGCGCCAGCAGCCAAGAAGGCCGACAGGGAAACACCATATATTTT. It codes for CASSQEGRQGNTIYF.

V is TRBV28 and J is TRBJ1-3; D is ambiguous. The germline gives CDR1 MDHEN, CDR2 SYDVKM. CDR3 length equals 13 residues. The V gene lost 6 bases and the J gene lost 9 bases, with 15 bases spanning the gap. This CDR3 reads CASSKPPRSTIYF. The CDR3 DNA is TGTGCCAGCAGCAAGCCCCCGCGGAGCACCATATATTTT.

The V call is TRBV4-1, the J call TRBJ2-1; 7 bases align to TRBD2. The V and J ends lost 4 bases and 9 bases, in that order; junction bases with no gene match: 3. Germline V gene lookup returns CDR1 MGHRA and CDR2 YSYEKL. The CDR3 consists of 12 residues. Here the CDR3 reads CASSPGLSEQFF. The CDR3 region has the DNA TGCGCCAGCAGCCCGGGACTATCTGAGCAGTTCTTC.

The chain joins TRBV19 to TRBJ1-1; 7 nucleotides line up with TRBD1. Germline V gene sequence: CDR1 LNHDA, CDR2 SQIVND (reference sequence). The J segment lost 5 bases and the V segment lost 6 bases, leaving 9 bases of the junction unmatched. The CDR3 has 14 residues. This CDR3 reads CASSPTGQRTEAFF. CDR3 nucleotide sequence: TGTGCCAGTAGCCCGACAGGGCAAAGGACTGAAGCTTTCTTT.